This section outlines one TCR beta chain sequence together with its context. Unmatched junction bases numbered 5, after V lost 4 bases and J lost 2 bases. Germline lookup yields CDR1 SNHLY and CDR2 FYNNEI. The CDR3 extends over 15 amino acids. The data derive from a study of T cell changes during pregnancy in multiple sclerosis. Repertoires were generated with immunoSEQ multiplex PCR, while TCRdb's copy carries only in-frame clones and drops some. Of 56,000 or so clones listed, 88% are singletons. This specimen consisted of CD4+ T cells from peripheral blood mononuclear cells, obtained in the third trimester of pregnancy. This TCR derives from a female donor with multiple sclerosis, enrolled in a pregnancy study. The genes are TRBV2 and TRBJ1-5, with 7 bases lining up with TRBD1. The CDR3: CASSVQGTRNQPQHF. The CDR3 DNA reads TGTGCCAGCAGTGTACAGGGGACGCGCAATCAGCCCCAGCATTTT.